A selection of T cell receptor beta chains follows, all from one sample in a study of early T cells in non-severe SARS-CoV-2 infection. TCRdb re-called the 5' RACE reads with MiXCR, one entry per CDR3 protein. This sample has about 33,000 distinct CDR3 sequences, with over 4.5% found just once. Material: whole blood. The origin of the receptors is an adult who was a healthcare worker with PCR-confirmed SARS-CoV-2 infection or an uninfected control (not recorded which). Both conserved end residues are part of each CDR3. A D gene is named only where the DNA matches it firmly. Some rows have no size entry. The others give once, few or many, or a class for an expanded clone.

TRBV10-3	.	few	TRBJ1-1	CAISGGTEAFF	TGTGCCATCAGTGGGGGCACTGAAGCTTTCTTT
TRBV20-1	TRBD1	.	TRBJ2-5	CSARSALTGGFKETQYF	TGCAGTGCTAGGTCTGCCCTGACAGGGGGTTTCAAAGAGACCCAGTACTTC
TRBV30	TRBD2	many	TRBJ2-3	CAWSGTSGRTDTQYF	TGTGCCTGGAGTGGGACTAGCGGACGCACAGATACGCAGTATTTT
TRBV20-1	TRBD1	.	TRBJ2-7	CSARLTGLEQYF	TGCAGTGCTAGGCTGACAGGGCTTGAGCAGTACTTC
TRBV7-3	TRBD2	.	TRBJ2-3	CASSLNPSGFTDTQYF	TGTGCCAGCAGCTTAAATCCTAGCGGATTCACAGATACGCAGTATTTT
TRBV5-1	.	many	TRBJ2-5	CASSSQGRQETQYF	TGCGCCAGCAGCTCTCAGGGGCGACAAGAGACCCAGTACTTC
TRBV15	.	few	TRBJ1-5	CATRRSGNNQPQHF	TGTGCCACCAGGAGATCCGGTAACAATCAGCCCCAGCATTTT
TRBV6-2/TRBV6-3	.	few	TRBJ1-5	CASSYSMLRGLDQPQHF	TGTGCCAGCAGTTACTCGATGTTGAGGGGATTGGATCAGCCCCAGCATTTT
TRBV11-2	.	few	TRBJ2-2	CASSSYVGELFF	TGTGCCAGCAGCTCGTATGTCGGGGAGCTGTTTTTT
TRBV6-5	.	many	TRBJ2-5	CASSGGSGETQYF	TGTGCCAGCAGTGGGGGTTCCGGAGAGACCCAGTACTTC
TRBV29-1	.	few	TRBJ2-1	CSVDGPGGLYNEQFF	TGCAGCGTTGACGGCCCAGGCGGCCTCTACAATGAGCAGTTCTTC
TRBV2	.	few	TRBJ2-1	CASRDFSYNEQFF	TGTGCCAGCAGGGACTTTTCGTACAATGAGCAGTTCTTC
TRBV5-1	.	many	TRBJ2-7	CASSLSRDYEQYF	TGCGCCAGCAGCTTGTCCAGAGATTACGAGCAGTACTTC
TRBV18	.	many	TRBJ2-7	CASSPSRMIYEQYF	TGTGCCAGCTCCCCGAGTAGGATGATTTACGAGCAGTACTTC
TRBV10-3	.	many	TRBJ2-3	CAISFRTGTDTQYF	TGTGCCATCAGTTTTAGGACAGGCACAGATACGCAGTATTTT
TRBV2	TRBD2	few	TRBJ2-5	CASSGTSGETQYF	TGTGCCAGCAGTGGAACTAGCGGCGAGACCCAGTACTTC
TRBV7-2	.	.	TRBJ1-1	CASSWDRAEAFF	TGTGCCAGCAGCTGGGACCGTGCTGAAGCTTTCTTT
TRBV3-1	TRBD2	.	TRBJ2-7	CASSPGGAVEQYF	TGTGCCAGCAGCCCGGGGGGGGCCGTAGAGCAGTACTTC
TRBV25-1	.	many	TRBJ2-3	CASSARVGPTDTQYF	TGTGCCAGCAGTGCCAGGGTTGGTCCCACAGATACGCAGTATTTT
TRBV11-2	TRBD2	many	TRBJ2-1	CASSLVPGGSYNEQFF	TGTGCCAGCAGCTTAGTCCCGGGGGGATCCTACAATGAGCAGTTCTTC
TRBV13	TRBD2	.	TRBJ2-3	CVSSLRAGDLSSTDTQYF	TGTGTCAGCAGCTTACGAGCGGGGGACCTCAGTAGCACAGATACGCAGTATTTT
TRBV6-4	TRBD1	many	TRBJ2-1	CASSRQGRNNEQFF	TGTGCCAGCAGTAGACAGGGTCGCAACAATGAGCAGTTCTTC
TRBV11-2	.	many	TRBJ2-5	CASSSGTPQETQYF	TGTGCCAGCAGCTCAGGGACACCACAAGAGACCCAGTACTTC
TRBV28	TRBD1	few	TRBJ1-4	CASSPLDRGGEKLFF	TGTGCCAGCAGTCCCCTTGACAGGGGGGGTGAAAAACTGTTTTTT
TRBV12-3/TRBV12-4	.	many	TRBJ1-1	CASSPTTGTNTEAFF	TGTGCCAGCAGCCCCACCACAGGGACGAACACTGAAGCTTTCTTT
TRBV12-3/TRBV12-4	.	many	TRBJ2-1	CASSLADVPYNEQFF	TGTGCCAGCAGTTTAGCTGACGTTCCCTACAATGAGCAGTTCTTC
TRBV11-2	.	many	TRBJ2-7	CASSLDPGPKYEQYF	TGTGCCAGCAGCTTAGACCCGGGACCGAAATACGAGCAGTACTTC
TRBV7-8	.	few	TRBJ2-7	CASSLEGSWYEQYF	TGTGCCAGCAGCTTAGAGGGGTCTTGGTACGAGCAGTACTTC
TRBV2	TRBD1	.	TRBJ2-7	CASSVRDRLHEQYF	TGTGCCAGCAGTGTTCGGGACAGGTTACACGAGCAGTACTTC
TRBV6-2/TRBV6-3	.	many	TRBJ2-2	CASSLLANTGELFF	TGTGCCAGCAGCTTGCTAGCTAACACCGGGGAGCTGTTTTTT
TRBV2	TRBD1	many	TRBJ1-2	CASAAGQGPRGYGYTF	TGTGCCAGCGCGGCCGGACAGGGGCCCCGGGGCTATGGCTACACCTTC